Below are 25 T cell receptor beta chains sequenced from a single sample in a study of T cell repertoires in cytomegalovirus infection. MiXCR was run by TCRdb on the reads, yielding one entry per CDR3 protein. The data contain around 240,000 distinct CDR3 sequences, 22% of them singletons. The sequenced sample was CD8+ T cells from PBMCs. These TCRs come from a human donor in good health (CMV status not recorded). Some clones in this sample may be carry-over from other donors' samples.

This clonotype appeared a few times. The chain couples TRBV7-9 to TRBJ1-2; no definite D call. Trimming shortened V by 5 bases and J by 2 bases, and 15 bases separated the two germline ends. The CDR3 spans 15 residues. The germline CDR1 and CDR2 sequences are SEHNR and FQNEAQ (reference sequence). The CDR3 DNA is TGTGCCAGCAGCCCGGGCCCCTTTGCGAACTATGGCTACACCTTC. Translation: CASSPGPFANYGYTF.

V usage is TRBV7-9 and J usage is TRBJ2-1, with D perhaps TRBD2 (6 bases). The CDR3 is made up of 13 amino acids. CDR1 SEHNR and CDR2 FQNEAQ come from the germline V gene (reference sequence). V shed 7 bases and J shed 7 bases, with 14 bases lying between them. CDR3 nucleotides: TGTGCCAGCACCCCCCGGAGGGCTAATGAGCAGTTCTTC. It codes for CASTPRRANEQFF.

In this sample, this clonotype turned up a few times. The chain is built from TRBV4-1 and TRBJ2-1, with TRBD2 as a possible D gene (5 bases). The CDR3 extends over 16 amino acids. Germline V gene sequence: CDR1 MGHRA, CDR2 YSYEKL. V dropped 3 bases and J dropped 0 bases, with 12 bases sitting between them. The CDR3 loop reads CASSHPGESSYNEQFF. The CDR3 bases are TGCGCCAGCAGCCACCCCGGGGAGAGCTCCTACAATGAGCAGTTCTTC.

This chain links TRBV4-1 with TRBJ1-5; D is unresolved. Trimming left V 2 bases short and J 1 base short, with 9 bases between. CDR1 MGHRA and CDR2 YSYEKL come from the germline V gene. This CDR3 is built from 15 residues. Written as DNA, the CDR3 is TGCGCCAGCAGCCAAAGGGAATACAGCAATCAGCCCCAGCATTTT. Amino acids: CASSQREYSNQPQHF.

At least ten counts were recorded for this clonotype. The chain is built from TRBV6-5 and TRBJ2-1, with TRBD2 as a possible D gene (6 bases). Germline CDR1 and CDR2: MNHEY and SVGAGI. The CDR3 runs to 13 residues. The V end lost 6 bases, the J end lost 10 bases, and 16 bases lay between the germline ends. The CDR3 DNA sequence: TGTGCCAGCAGCCCCGGAGGGTCTGTGGAGCAGTTCTTC. Protein: CASSPGGSVEQFF.

The rearrangement uses TRBV20-1 and TRBJ2-7; 9 nucleotides align to TRBD2. Germline V CDR1 and CDR2: DFQATT, SNEGSKA (reference sequence). V shed 2 bases, J shed 5 bases, and the junction held 7 bases outside the gene matches. This CDR3 spans 14 amino acids. CDR3 amino acids: CSARLAGLPNEQYF. The CDR3 region has the DNA TGCAGTGCTAGACTAGCGGGGCTTCCCAACGAGCAGTACTTC.

As for this clonotype: One end of the junction does not line up with germline, which may come from a read error. The chain carries TRBV29-1 and TRBJ2-2; 10 bases are shared with TRBD1. The CDR3 runs 16 residues. The germline V gene encodes CDR1 SQVTM and CDR2 ANQGSEA. The CDR3, as DNA: TGCAGCGCCATTAATCGGGACAGGGGTGACACCGGTGAGCTGTTTTTT. It encodes CSAINRDRGDTGELFF.

This clonotype was counted at least ten times. The chain links TRBV7-9 to TRBJ2-1, with 8 bases aligning to TRBD2. The germline V gene encodes CDR1 SEHNR and CDR2 FQNEAQ (reference sequence). V lost 8 bases, J lost 9 bases, and 6 bases stayed unmatched. The CDR3 is made up of 12 amino acids. CDR3 sequence reads: CASSGLGAEQFF. DNA of the CDR3: TGTGCCAGCTCGGGACTAGGAGCTGAGCAGTTCTTC.

This clonotype has a single count. A much larger clone lies one base from this, so it may be a read error. The chain recombines TRBV2 with TRBJ2-1; TRBD2 agrees at 12 bases. Germline lookup yields CDR1 SNHLY and CDR2 FYNNEI. This CDR3 contains 15 residues. This CDR3 reads CASSSTSGGVDEQSF. CDR3 coding DNA: TGTGCCAGCAGTTCGACTAGCGGGGGAGTCGATGAGCAGTCCTTC.

This clonotype turned up a few times. V gene TRBV5-6 combines with J gene TRBJ2-7; 10 nucleotides match TRBD2. CDR1 and CDR2 (germline): SGHDT, YYEEEE. CDR3 size: 16 residues. J gave up 3 bases and V 4 bases, and 10 bases lay outside the gene matches. DNA for the CDR3: TGTGCCAGCAGCGCCTACGTAACTAGCGGGGACTACGAGCAGTACTTC. This codes for CASSAYVTSGDYEQYF. Full variable domain (missing parts from reference TRBV5-6 and TRBJ2-7): DAGVTQSPTHLIKTRGQQVTLRCSPKSGHDTVSWYQQALGQGPQFIFQYYEEEERQRGNFPDRFSGHQFPNYSSELNVNALLLGDSALYLCASSAYVTSGDYEQYFGPGTRLTVT.

This clonotype has a count of ten or more. J is TRBJ2-3 and V is TRBV28, with D unresolved. The V gene lost 7 bases and the J gene lost 2 bases, with 10 bases spanning the gap. The length of the CDR3 is 13 residues. Germline V gene lookup returns CDR1 MDHEN and CDR2 SYDVKM. CDR3 sequence (DNA): TGTGCCAGCACCCTCGGCCTCACAGATACGCAGTATTTT. Translating it yields CASTLGLTDTQYF.

This clonotype was counted ten times or more. The chain is built from TRBV6-2 or TRBV6-3 and TRBJ1-2; maybe TRBD1 (6 bases). The CDR3 consists of 14 residues. Germline values: CDR1 MNHEY, CDR2 SVGEGT. Trimming stripped 6 bases from V and 0 bases from J, with 11 bases between. CDR3 DNA: TGTGCCAGCAGGGGGGCCTATGCTAACTATGGCTACACCTTC. Encoded protein: CASRGAYANYGYTF.

This clonotype was detected a few times. The chain is built from TRBV13 and TRBJ1-6; D not certain. There are 12 residues in the CDR3. Trimming left V 6 bases short and J 6 bases short, with 6 bases between. Germline V gene sequence: CDR1 PRHDT, CDR2 FYEKMQ (reference sequence). This CDR3 is CASSSFNSPLHF. CDR3 in DNA: TGTGCCAGCAGTAGTTTTAATTCACCCCTCCACTTT. The variable domain in full, completed from reference TRBV13 and TRBJ1-6, reads AAGVIQSPRHLIKEKRETATLKCYPIPRHDTVYWYQQGPGQDPQFLISFYEKMQSDKGSIPDRFSAQQFSDYHSELNMSSLELGDSALYFCASSSFNSPLHFGNGTRLTVT.

The chain employs TRBV5-1 and TRBJ2-7; D is perhaps TRBD1 or TRBD2 (5 bases each). This CDR3 spans 14 amino acids. CDR1 is SGHRS, CDR2 YFSETQ, per germline. Trimming stripped 4 bases from V and 6 bases from J, with 17 bases between. The CDR3 sequence is CASSGADRGAEQYF. CDR3 in DNA: TGCGCCAGCAGCGGAGCCGATCGGGGCGCCGAGCAGTACTTC.

This clonotype was counted many times. The chain couples TRBV7-9 to TRBJ2-3, with D uncertain. The V end was cut by 6 bases, the J end by 6 bases, with 10 bases between. CDR3 length equals 12 residues. CDR1 is SEHNR, CDR2 FQNEAQ, per germline (reference sequence). The CDR3 region is CASSLIGDTQYF. The DNA for the CDR3 is TGTGCCAGCAGTTTAATTGGGGATACGCAGTATTTT.

Many counts were recorded for this clonotype. The V and J genes are TRBV7-2 and TRBJ2-5; 10 bases line up with TRBD2. This CDR3 has 16 amino acids. Germline CDR1 reads SGHTA; CDR2 reads FQGNSA. J was trimmed by 1 base and V by 3 bases; bases with no gene match: 5. The CDR3 here is CASSFLAGDLQETQYF. CDR3 DNA sequence: TGTGCCAGCAGCTTCCTAGCGGGGGATCTCCAAGAGACCCAGTACTTC.

The chain is built from TRBV3-1 and TRBJ1-4; 8 bases line up with TRBD1. The CDR3 has 16 residues. The V gene end was trimmed by 0 bases and the J gene end by 3 bases; junction bases not matched to a gene: 3. The V gene's germline CDR1 is LGHDT and CDR2 YNNKEL (reference sequence). CDR3 DNA sequence: TGTGCCAGCAGCCAAGATCAACAGGGGGCTAATGAAAAACTGTTTTTT. Translating gives CASSQDQQGANEKLFF.

The chain combines TRBV7-9 with TRBJ2-3, with D possibly TRBD2 on 6 matching bases. The CDR3 contains 13 residues. V lost 3 bases, J lost 5 bases, and 9 bases lay in between. Germline V gene sequence: CDR1 SEHNR, CDR2 FQNEAQ (reference sequence). This CDR3 is CASSFSAGDTQYF. CDR3 coding DNA: TGTGCCAGCAGCTTTTCAGCGGGAGATACGCAGTATTTT.

Regarding this clonotype: At one end the junction does not follow the germline gene, possibly because of a read error. The V call is TRBV15, the J call TRBJ2-1; D might be TRBD2 (5 bases). CDR1 and CDR2 from the germline V gene are LNHNV and YYDKDF (reference sequence). The CDR3 covers 16 residues. CDR3 bases: TGTGTCACCAGCAGAGATTCTAGCCGGCCCTACAATGAGCAGTTCTTC. Its protein is CVTSRDSSRPYNEQFF.

This clonotype was counted at least ten times. This chain joins TRBV6-4 and TRBJ2-7; TRBD1 matches at 9 bases. V lost 8 bases and J lost 3; bases outside the gene matches: 8. The germline V gene has CDR1 MRHNA and CDR2 SNTAGT. The CDR3 is made up of 14 amino acids. The CDR3 nucleotides are TGTGCCAGCCCCCCCCGGACAGGGGACTACGAGCAGTACTTC. This sequence encodes CASPPRTGDYEQYF.

The rearrangement joins TRBV28 to TRBJ1-5, with 8 nucleotides matching TRBD1. Trimming removed 7 bases from V and 1 base from J; junction bases left unmatched: 12. Germline CDR1 is MDHEN and CDR2 is SYDVKM. The CDR3 totals 17 residues. Written as DNA, the CDR3 is TGTGCCAGCACTAGATCCAGGGGGCGGCTGAGCAATCAGCCCCAGCATTTT. Translation: CASTRSRGRLSNQPQHF.

This clonotype was seen a few times. V usage is TRBV28 and J usage is TRBJ1-2; possible D gene TRBD1, 5 bases. Trimming stripped 4 bases from V and 3 bases from J, with 18 bases between. The CDR3 runs 16 residues. CDR1 and CDR2 from the germline V gene are MDHEN and SYDVKM. For the CDR3, the DNA is TGTGCCAGCAGTTGGATGGGGGGGTCCTCCTACTATGGCTACACCTTC. Its translation: CASSWMGGSSYYGYTF.

V is TRBV2 and J is TRBJ1-1; a weak D match, TRBD1 (6 bases). Germline CDR1 and CDR2: SNHLY and FYNNEI. This CDR3 has 17 residues. V dropped 6 bases and J dropped 1 base, with 21 bases sitting between them. The CDR3 loop reads CASRSRDNYAGNTEAFF. CDR3 DNA sequence: TGTGCCAGCAGGTCCAGGGACAACTATGCGGGGAACACTGAAGCTTTCTTT.

This clonotype was recorded a few times. This sequence joins TRBV12-3 or TRBV12-4 and TRBJ1-2; D not certain. Between the trimmed V and J ends, which lost 10 bases and 8 bases, there was a span of 8 bases. The CDR3 extends over 9 amino acids. CDR3 residues: CATEPGYTF. The CDR3 DNA follows: TGTGCCACCGAGCCAGGCTACACCTTC.

This sequence joins TRBV6-6 and TRBJ1-5; D gene uncertain. Germline V gene sequence: CDR1 MNHNY, CDR2 SVGAGI (reference sequence). The CDR3 is 11 residues long. V lost 6 bases, J lost 7 bases, and 7 bases lay in between. CDR3 sequence (DNA): TGTGCCAGCAGCTCAGAGCAGCCCCAGCATTTT. Amino acid sequence: CASSSEQPQHF.